The clone carrying this T cell receptor beta chain was counted once. This record comes from a study of blood T cell repertoires in COVID-19. Study-wide context: Material from acute and convalescent COVID-19 was sourced from the United States, Italy and Spain. The analysed material was cDNA or gDNA that came from T cells, B-cell-depleted T cells, or PBMCs.

Germline V gene data show CDR1 as DFQATT and CDR2 as SNEGSKA (reference sequence). The CDR3 is 14 residues long. V was clipped by 3 bases and J by 7 bases, with 15 bases between them. Original processing notes: Quantification of nucleated cells was approximated via reference gene primer amplification. Profiling relied on immunoSEQ multiplex PCR, and the TCRdb table lists in-frame clones only, not all of them. V, J and clone size derive from that table, while D and trimming were established from the DNA sequence. This table holds some 460,000 clones, roughly 87% found once. This chain uses TRBV20-1 with TRBJ1-4; D is perhaps TRBD1 (5 bases). Source material: PBMCs or T cells enriched from blood (not recorded which). The clonotype comes from a young woman who had recovered from COVID-19. Here the CDR3 reads CSASVSGGGEKLFF. DNA for the CDR3: TGCAGTGCTAGTGTGTCCGGGGGAGGTGAAAAACTGTTTTTT.